The present T cell receptor beta chain was sequenced within a study of blood T cells in healthy people across ages. It was with a sample-barcoded 5' primer and a J-beta primer mix that a second PCR of roughly 7 to 11 cycles was run. From the 5' RACE reads, TCRdb called clonotypes with MiXCR, one entry per CDR3 protein. The sample lists about 1 million distinct CDR3 sequences, more than 40% seen once, with 15% to 20% in the top ten. Germline V gene lookup returns CDR1 SGHVS and CDR2 FNYEAQ. The length of the CDR3 is 15 residues. The ends were cut back, 1 base at V and 2 bases at J, with 11 bases in the middle.

The V and J genes are TRBV7-6 and TRBJ1-2; D gene ambiguous. Sequencing was carried out using blood. This clonotype originated in a woman aged 55-70 years in good health. As DNA, the CDR3 is TGTGCCAGCAGCTTAGATAGCACGGGGAACTATGGCTACACCTTC. It encodes CASSLDSTGNYGYTF.